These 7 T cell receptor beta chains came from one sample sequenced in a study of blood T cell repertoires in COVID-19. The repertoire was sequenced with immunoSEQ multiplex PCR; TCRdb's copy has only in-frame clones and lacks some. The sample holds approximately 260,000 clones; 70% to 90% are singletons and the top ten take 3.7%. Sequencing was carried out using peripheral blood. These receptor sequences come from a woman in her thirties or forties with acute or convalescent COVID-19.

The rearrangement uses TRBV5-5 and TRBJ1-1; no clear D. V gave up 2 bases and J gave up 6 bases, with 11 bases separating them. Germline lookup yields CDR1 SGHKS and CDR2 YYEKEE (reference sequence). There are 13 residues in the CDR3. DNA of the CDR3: TGTGCCAGCAGCTTATCACAGCCGTCTGAAGCTTTCTTT. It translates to CASSLSQPSEAFF.

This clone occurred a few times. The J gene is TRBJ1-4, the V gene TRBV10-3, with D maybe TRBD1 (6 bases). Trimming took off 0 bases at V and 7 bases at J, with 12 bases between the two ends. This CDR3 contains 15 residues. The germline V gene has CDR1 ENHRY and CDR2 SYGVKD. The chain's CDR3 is CAISESQGLGEKLFF. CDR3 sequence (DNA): TGTGCCATCAGTGAGTCGCAGGGGCTGGGTGAAAAACTGTTTTTT.

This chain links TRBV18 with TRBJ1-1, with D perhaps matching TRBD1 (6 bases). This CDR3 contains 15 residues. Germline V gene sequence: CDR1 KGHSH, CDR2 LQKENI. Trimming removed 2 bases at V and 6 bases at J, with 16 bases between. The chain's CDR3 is CASSPNRDLGAEAFF. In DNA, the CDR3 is TGTGCCAGCTCACCAAACAGGGACCTTGGCGCTGAAGCTTTCTTT.

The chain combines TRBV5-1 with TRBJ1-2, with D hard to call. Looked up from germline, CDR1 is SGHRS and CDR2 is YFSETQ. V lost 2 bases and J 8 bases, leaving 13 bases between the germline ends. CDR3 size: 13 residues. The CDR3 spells CASSLQSDRGYTF. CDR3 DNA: TGCGCCAGCAGCTTACAGTCGGATCGGGGCTACACCTTC.

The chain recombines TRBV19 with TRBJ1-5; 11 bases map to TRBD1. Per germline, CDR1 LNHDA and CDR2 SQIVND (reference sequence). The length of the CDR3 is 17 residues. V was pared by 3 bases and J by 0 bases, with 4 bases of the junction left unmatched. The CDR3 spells CASSMGTGGYSNQPQHF. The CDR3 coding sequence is TGTGCCAGTAGTATGGGGACAGGGGGTTATAGCAATCAGCCCCAGCATTTT.

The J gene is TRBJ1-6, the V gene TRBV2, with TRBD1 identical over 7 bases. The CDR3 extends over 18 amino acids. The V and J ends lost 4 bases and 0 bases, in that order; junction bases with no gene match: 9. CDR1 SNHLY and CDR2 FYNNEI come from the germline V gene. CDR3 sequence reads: CASSATGHLSSYNSPLHF. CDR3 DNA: TGTGCCAGCAGTGCGACAGGGCATCTGAGCTCCTATAATTCACCCCTCCACTTT.

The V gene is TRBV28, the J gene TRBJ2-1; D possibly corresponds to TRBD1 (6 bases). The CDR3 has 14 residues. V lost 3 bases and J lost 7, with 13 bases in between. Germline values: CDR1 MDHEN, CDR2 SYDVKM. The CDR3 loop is CASSLGTFGNEQFF. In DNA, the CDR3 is TGTGCCAGCAGTTTGGGGACATTCGGTAATGAGCAGTTCTTC.